These 9 T cell receptor beta chains were all obtained from the same sample, sequenced in a study of blood T cell repertoires in COVID-19. The data were produced by immunoSEQ multiplex PCR, yet TCRdb's version contains in-frame clones alone and is incomplete. This sample has some 250,000 clones, with about 86% found just once. The sample comprised peripheral blood. These receptors were obtained from an elderly man with acute or convalescent COVID-19.

The chain is built from TRBV18 and TRBJ2-3; 12 positions match TRBD2. This CDR3 is built from 22 residues. J gave up 2 bases and V 3 bases, and 21 bases lay outside the gene matches. Per the germline V gene, CDR1 is KGHSH and CDR2 is LQKENI. The CDR3 DNA reads as TGTGCCAGCTCACCTCCGGGACTAGCGGGTCTCGGATCAACGCGAAACACAGATACGCAGTATTTT. Protein product: CASSPPGLAGLGSTRNTDTQYF. The full variable domain, completed using reference TRBV18 and TRBJ2-3, is NAGVMQNPRHLVRRRGQEARLRCSPMKGHSHVYWYRQLPEEGLKFMVYLQKENIIDESGMPKERFSAEFPKEGPSILRIQQVVRGDSAAYFCASSPPGLAGLGSTRNTDTQYFGPGTRLTVL.

V usage is TRBV3-1 (or the pseudogene TRBV3-2) and J usage is TRBJ2-7; 11 bases fit TRBD2. The germline V gene encodes CDR1 LGHDT and CDR2 YNNKEL (reference sequence). The V segment lost 8 bases and the J segment 1 base; nucleotides outside the gene matches: 4. The CDR3 runs 14 residues. The CDR3 reads CASSIAGGSYEQYF. The CDR3 coding sequence is TGTGCCAGCTCGATAGCGGGAGGGTCCTACGAGCAGTACTTC.

In DNA, the CDR3 is TGCAGTGCTAGTAATCAGGGGGCTCGTAACGAGCAGTACTTC. Translated, it gives CSASNQGARNEQYF. The rearrangement uses TRBV20-1 and TRBJ2-7; TRBD1 aligns across 8 bases. J gave up 5 bases and V 3 bases, and 9 bases lay outside the gene matches. There are 14 residues in the CDR3. CDR1 DFQATT and CDR2 SNEGSKA come from the germline V gene (reference sequence).

The chain is built from TRBV9 and TRBJ2-5; 10 positions match TRBD2. The ends lost 4 bases at V and 4 bases at J; junction bases unmatched: 7. From germline, CDR1 is SGDLS and CDR2 YYNGEE. The CDR3 totals 15 residues. CDR3 nucleotides: TGTGCCAGCAGCCCCAGCGGGGGGGCCGGAGAGACCCAGTACTTC. It codes for CASSPSGGAGETQYF. Supplemented by reference TRBV9 and TRBJ2-5, the full variable domain reads DSGVTQTPKHLITATGQRVTLRCSPRSGDLSVYWYQQSLDQGLQFLIQYYNGEERAKGNILERFSAQQFPDLHSELNLSSLELGDSALYFCASSPSGGAGETQYFGPGTRLLVL.

The V call is TRBV19, the J call TRBJ2-2; D is unresolved. The CDR3 runs to 13 residues. V dropped 3 bases and J dropped 5 bases, with 7 bases sitting between them. In germline, CDR1 is LNHDA, CDR2 SQIVND (reference sequence). DNA of the CDR3: TGTGCCAGTAGTATCAGTACGACCGGGGAGCTGTTTTTT. As protein: CASSISTTGELFF.

V and J are TRBV11-2 and TRBJ2-1; no clear D gene. The CDR3 length is 15 residues. CDR1 and CDR2 (germline): SGHAT, FQNNGV. The germline V and J ends were trimmed by 1 base and 0 bases, with 7 bases remaining between them. The DNA for the CDR3 is TGTGCCAGCAGCTTAGGGGCACTCTCCTACAATGAGCAGTTCTTC. Residues: CASSLGALSYNEQFF.

V usage is TRBV29-1 and J usage is TRBJ2-1; 9 nucleotides agree with TRBD1. In germline, CDR1 is SQVTM, CDR2 ANQGSEA. This CDR3 spans 19 amino acids. V lost 6 bases, J lost 8 bases, and 26 bases stayed unmatched. This chain's CDR3 is CSVDTWDRESTQRLHEQFF. As DNA, the CDR3 is TGCAGCGTGGATACTTGGGACAGGGAAAGCACGCAGCGACTCCATGAGCAGTTCTTC.

V usage is TRBV3-1 (or the pseudogene TRBV3-2) and J usage is TRBJ2-7; no clear D gene. The CDR3 is 14 amino acids. CDR1 and CDR2 (germline): LGHDT, YNNKEL (reference sequence). V lost 1 base to trimming and J lost 3 bases, with 10 bases between them. CDR3 sequence reads: CASSQVGSGYEQYF. CDR3 coding DNA: TGTGCCAGCAGCCAAGTTGGATCGGGCTACGAGCAGTACTTC.

V gene TRBV18 combines with J gene TRBJ1-2, with D unclear. There are 16 residues in the CDR3. Per germline, CDR1 KGHSH and CDR2 LQKENI. Trimming took 3 bases from V and 4 from J, leaving 18 bases between them. The CDR3 DNA sequence: TGTGCCAGCTCACCGGATACGGGGATTCGGGGCTATGGCTACACCTTC. Its translation: CASSPDTGIRGYGYTF.